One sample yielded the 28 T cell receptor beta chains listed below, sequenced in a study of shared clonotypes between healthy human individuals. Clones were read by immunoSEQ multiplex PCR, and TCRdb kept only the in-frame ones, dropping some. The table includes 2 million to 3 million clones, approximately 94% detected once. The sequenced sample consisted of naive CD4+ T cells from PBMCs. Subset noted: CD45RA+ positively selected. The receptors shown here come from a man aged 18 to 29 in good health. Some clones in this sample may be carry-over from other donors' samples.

CDR3 nucleotide sequence: TGTGCCAGCAGTATCAGGGGGGAGAACACCGGGGAGCTGTTTTTT. Translation: CASSIRGENTGELFF. This chain connects TRBV6-6 to TRBJ2-2; possible D gene TRBD1, 7 bases. The CDR3 is 15 amino acids. Trimming took 5 bases from V and 1 from J, leaving 11 bases between them. Germline CDR1 is MNHNY and CDR2 is SVGAGI (reference sequence).

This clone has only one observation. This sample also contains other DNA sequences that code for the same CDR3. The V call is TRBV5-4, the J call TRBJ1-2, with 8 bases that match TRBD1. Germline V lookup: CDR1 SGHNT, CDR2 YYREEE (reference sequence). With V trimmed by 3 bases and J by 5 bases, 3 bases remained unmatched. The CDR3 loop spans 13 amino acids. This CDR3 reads CASSSGQAYGYTF. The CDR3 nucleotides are TGTGCCAGCAGCTCGGGACAGGCTTATGGCTACACCTTC.

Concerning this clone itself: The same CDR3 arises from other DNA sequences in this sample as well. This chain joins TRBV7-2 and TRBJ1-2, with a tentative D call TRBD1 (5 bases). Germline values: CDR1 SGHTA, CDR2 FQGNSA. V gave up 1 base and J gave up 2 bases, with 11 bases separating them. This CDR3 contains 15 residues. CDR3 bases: TGTGCCAGCAGCTTAGGCCAGGGCCAGAACTATGGCTACACCTTC. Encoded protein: CASSLGQGQNYGYTF.

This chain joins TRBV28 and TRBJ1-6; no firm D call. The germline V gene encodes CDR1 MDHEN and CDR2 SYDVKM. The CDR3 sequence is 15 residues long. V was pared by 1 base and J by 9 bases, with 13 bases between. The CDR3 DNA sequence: TGTGCCAGCAGTTTATCAGGCGTTCTGGCTTCACCCCTCCACTTT. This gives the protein CASSLSGVLASPLHF.

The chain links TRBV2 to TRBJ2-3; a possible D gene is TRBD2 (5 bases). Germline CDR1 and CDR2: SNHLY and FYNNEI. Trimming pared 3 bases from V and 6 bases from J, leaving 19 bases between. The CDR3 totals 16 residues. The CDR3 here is CASSDITRSLGDTQYF. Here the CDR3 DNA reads TGTGCCAGCAGTGATATTACTAGATCCCTCGGGGATACGCAGTATTTT. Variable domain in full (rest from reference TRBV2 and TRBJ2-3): EPEVTQTPSHQVTQMGQEVILRCVPISNHLYFYWYRQILGQKVEFLVSFYNNEISEKSEIFDDQFSVERPDGSNFTLKIRSTKLEDSAMYFCASSDITRSLGDTQYFGPGTRLTVL.

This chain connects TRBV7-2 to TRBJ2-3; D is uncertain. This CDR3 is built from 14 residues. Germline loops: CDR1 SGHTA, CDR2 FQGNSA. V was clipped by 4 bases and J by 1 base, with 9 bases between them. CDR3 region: CASSSASGTDTQYF. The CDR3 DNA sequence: TGTGCCAGCAGCTCCGCGTCTGGCACAGATACGCAGTATTTT.

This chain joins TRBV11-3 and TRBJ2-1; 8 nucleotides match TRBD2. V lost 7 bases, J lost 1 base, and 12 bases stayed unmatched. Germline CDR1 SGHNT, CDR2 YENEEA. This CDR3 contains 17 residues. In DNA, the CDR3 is TGTGCCAGCAACCCATCAGTAGCGGGACTTTCCTACAATGAGCAGTTCTTC. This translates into CASNPSVAGLSYNEQFF. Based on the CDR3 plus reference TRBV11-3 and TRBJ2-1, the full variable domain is EAGVVQSPRYKIIEKKQPVAFWCNPISGHNTLYWYLQNLGQGPELLIRYENEEAVDDSQLPKDRFSAERLKGVDSTLKIQPAELGDSAVYLCASNPSVAGLSYNEQFFGPGTRLTVL.

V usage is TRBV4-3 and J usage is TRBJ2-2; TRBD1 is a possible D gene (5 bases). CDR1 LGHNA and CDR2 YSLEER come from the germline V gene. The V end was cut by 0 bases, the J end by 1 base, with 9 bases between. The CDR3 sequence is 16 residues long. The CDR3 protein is CASSQESGMNTGELFF. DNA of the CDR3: TGCGCCAGCAGCCAAGAGTCAGGGATGAACACCGGGGAGCTGTTTTTT.

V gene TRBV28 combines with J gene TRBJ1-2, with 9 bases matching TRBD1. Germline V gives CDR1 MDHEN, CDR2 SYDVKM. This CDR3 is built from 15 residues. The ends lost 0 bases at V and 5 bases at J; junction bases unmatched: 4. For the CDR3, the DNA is TGTGCCAGCAGTTTATGGCGGGGACAGGGTTATGGCTACACCTTC. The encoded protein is CASSLWRGQGYGYTF.

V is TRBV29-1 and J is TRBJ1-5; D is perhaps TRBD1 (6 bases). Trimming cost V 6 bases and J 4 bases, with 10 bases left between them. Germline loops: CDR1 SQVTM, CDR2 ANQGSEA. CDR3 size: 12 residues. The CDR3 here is CSVMTGNQPQHF. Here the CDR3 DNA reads TGCAGCGTGATGACAGGTAATCAGCCCCAGCATTTT.

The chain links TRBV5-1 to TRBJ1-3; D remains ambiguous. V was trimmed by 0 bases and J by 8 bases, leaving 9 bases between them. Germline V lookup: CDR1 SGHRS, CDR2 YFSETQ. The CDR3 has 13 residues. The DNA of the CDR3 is TGCGCCAGCAGCTTGGAAGCTGGGGACACCATATATTTT. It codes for CASSLEAGDTIYF.

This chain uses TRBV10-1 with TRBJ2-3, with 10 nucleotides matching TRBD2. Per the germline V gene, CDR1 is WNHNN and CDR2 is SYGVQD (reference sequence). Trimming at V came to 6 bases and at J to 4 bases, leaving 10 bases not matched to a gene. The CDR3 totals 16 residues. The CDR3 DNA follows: TGCGCCAGCAGCGCGACTAGCGGGCCCTGGGCAGATACGCAGTATTTT. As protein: CASSATSGPWADTQYF.

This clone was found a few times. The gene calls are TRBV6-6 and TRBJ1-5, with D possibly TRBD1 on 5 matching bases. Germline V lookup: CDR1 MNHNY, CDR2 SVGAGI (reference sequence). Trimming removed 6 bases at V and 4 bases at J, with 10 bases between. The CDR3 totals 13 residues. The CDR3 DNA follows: TGTGCCAGCAGACTACAGGAGAATCAGCCCCAGCATTTT. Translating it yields CASRLQENQPQHF.

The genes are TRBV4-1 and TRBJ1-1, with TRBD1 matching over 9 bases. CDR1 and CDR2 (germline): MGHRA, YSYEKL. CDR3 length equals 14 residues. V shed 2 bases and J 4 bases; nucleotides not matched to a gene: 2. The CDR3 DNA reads TGCGCCAGCAGCCAACCGACAGGGGGCACTGAAGCTTTCTTT. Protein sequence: CASSQPTGGTEAFF.

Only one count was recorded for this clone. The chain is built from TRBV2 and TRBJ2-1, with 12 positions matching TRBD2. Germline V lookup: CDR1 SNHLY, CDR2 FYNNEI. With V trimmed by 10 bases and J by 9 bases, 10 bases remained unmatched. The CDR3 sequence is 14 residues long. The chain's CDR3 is CATSRLAGAGEQFF. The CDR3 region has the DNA TGTGCCACCTCGAGACTAGCGGGGGCGGGTGAGCAGTTCTTC.

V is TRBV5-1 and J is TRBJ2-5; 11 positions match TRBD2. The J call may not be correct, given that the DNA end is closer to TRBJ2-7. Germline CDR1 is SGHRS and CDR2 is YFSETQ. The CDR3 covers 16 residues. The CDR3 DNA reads TGCGCCAGCAGCTCGCTATTACTAGCGGGGGACTACGAGCAGTACTTC. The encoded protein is CASSSLLLAGDYEQYF.

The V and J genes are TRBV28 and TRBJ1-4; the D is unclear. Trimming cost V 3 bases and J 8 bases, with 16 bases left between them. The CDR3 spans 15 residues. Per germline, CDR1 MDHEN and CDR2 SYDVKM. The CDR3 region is CASSFPPPEEEKLFF. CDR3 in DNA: TGTGCCAGCAGTTTCCCCCCCCCTGAAGAAGAAAAACTGTTTTTT.

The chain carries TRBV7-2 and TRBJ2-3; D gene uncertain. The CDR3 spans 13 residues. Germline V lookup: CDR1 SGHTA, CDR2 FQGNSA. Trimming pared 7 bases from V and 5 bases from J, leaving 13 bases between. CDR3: CASKGSGKDTQYF. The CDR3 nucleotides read TGTGCCAGCAAAGGCAGTGGAAAAGATACGCAGTATTTT.

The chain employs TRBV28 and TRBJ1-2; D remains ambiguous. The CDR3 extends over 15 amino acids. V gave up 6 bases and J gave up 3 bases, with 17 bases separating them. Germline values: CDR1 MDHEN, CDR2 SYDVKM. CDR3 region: CASRPSTLIYYGYTF. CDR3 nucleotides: TGTGCCAGCAGACCTTCGACTCTAATCTACTATGGCTACACCTTC.

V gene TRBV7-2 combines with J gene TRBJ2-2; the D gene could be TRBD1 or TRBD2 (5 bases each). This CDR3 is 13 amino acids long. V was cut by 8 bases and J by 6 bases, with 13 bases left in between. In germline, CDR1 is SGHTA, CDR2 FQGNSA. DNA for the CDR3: TGTGCCAGCTGCAGGGACGTTCCCGGGGAGCTGTTTTTT. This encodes CASCRDVPGELFF.

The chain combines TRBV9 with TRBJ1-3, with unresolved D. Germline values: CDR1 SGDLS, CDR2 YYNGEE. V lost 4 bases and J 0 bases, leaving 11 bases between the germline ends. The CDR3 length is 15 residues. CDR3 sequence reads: CASSPHLGSGNTIYF. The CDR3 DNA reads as TGTGCCAGCAGCCCGCACCTAGGCTCTGGAAACACCATATATTTT.

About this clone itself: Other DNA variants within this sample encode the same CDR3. The CDR3 reads CASSLSNTGELFF. The CDR3 nucleotides read TGTGCCAGCAGCTTATCAAACACCGGGGAGCTGTTTTTT. V is TRBV7-3 and J is TRBJ2-2; D is undetermined. The CDR3 spans 13 residues. The germline V gene has CDR1 SGHTA and CDR2 FQGTGA. The germline V and J ends were trimmed by 2 bases and 2 bases, with 3 bases remaining between them.

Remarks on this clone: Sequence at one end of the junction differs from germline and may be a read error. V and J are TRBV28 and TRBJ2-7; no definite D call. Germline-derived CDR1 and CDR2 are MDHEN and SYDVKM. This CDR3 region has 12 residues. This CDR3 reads CATVNTYYGQYF. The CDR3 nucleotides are TGTGCCACCGTCAATACGTACTACGGGCAGTACTTC.

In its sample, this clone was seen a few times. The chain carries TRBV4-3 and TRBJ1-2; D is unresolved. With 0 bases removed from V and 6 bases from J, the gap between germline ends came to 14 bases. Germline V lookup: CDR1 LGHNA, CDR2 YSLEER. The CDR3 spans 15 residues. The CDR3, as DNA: TGCGCCAGCAGCCAAGAATTCGGGGTTCCGGATGGCTACACCTTC. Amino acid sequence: CASSQEFGVPDGYTF.

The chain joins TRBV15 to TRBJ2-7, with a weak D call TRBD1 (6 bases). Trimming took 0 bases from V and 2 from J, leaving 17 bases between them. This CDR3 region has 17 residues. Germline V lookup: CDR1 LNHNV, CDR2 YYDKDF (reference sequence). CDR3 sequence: CATSRDPQGTAPYEQYF. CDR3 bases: TGTGCCACCAGCAGAGATCCACAGGGCACGGCCCCCTACGAGCAGTACTTC.

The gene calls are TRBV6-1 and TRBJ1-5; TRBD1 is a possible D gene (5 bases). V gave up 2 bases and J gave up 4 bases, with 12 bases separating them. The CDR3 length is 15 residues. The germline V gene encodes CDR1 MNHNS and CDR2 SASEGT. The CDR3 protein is CASSELRQGNQPQHF. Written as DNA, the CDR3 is TGTGCCAGCAGTGAACTCAGGCAGGGTAATCAGCCCCAGCATTTT.

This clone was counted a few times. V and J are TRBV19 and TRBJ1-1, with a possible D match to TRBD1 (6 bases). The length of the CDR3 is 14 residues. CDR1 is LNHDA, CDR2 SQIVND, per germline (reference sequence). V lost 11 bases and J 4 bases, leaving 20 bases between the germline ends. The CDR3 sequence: CASKQGGGSTEAFF. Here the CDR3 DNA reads TGTGCCTCCAAACAGGGTGGGGGGTCCACTGAAGCTTTCTTT. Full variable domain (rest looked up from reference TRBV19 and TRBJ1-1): DGGITQSPKYLFRKEGQNVTLSCEQNLNHDAMYWYRQDPGQGLRLIYYSQIVNDFQKGDIAEGYSVSREKKESFPLTVTSAQKNPTAFYLCASKQGGGSTEAFFGQGTRLTVV.

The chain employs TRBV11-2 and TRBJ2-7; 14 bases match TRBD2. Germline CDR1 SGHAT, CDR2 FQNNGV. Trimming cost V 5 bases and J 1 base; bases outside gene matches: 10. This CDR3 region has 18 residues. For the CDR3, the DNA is TGTGCCAGCAGCACCCGACCGGGACTAGCGGGAGAGTCCTACGAGCAGTACTTC. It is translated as CASSTRPGLAGESYEQYF.